The present T cell receptor beta chain was sequenced within a study of cytomegalovirus exposure and HLA in healthy donors. A multiplex PCR was run with 60 Vbeta primers and 13 Jbeta primers. Profiling relied on immunoSEQ multiplex PCR, and the TCRdb table lists in-frame clones only, not all of them. Of 160,000 or so clones listed, more than 65% were seen once; the top ten hold around 0.46%. Germline V lookup: CDR1 SGHRS, CDR2 YFSETQ. There are 13 residues in the CDR3. Trimming pared 6 bases from V and 5 bases from J, leaving 14 bases between. Study-wide results and caveats: The likely origin of a cluster of highly shared sequence variants was a sequencing artifact.

To note about this clone: The antigen is unknown.

This chain connects TRBV5-1 to TRBJ1-1; TRBD1 might be the D (5 bases). This TCR was recovered from a woman aged 45-65 years in good health and CMV-seronegative. The sample taken for sequencing was PBMCs. The CDR3 loop reads CASIGRVGTEAFF. CDR3 DNA: TGCGCCAGCATTGGCAGGGTAGGGACTGAAGCTTTCTTT.